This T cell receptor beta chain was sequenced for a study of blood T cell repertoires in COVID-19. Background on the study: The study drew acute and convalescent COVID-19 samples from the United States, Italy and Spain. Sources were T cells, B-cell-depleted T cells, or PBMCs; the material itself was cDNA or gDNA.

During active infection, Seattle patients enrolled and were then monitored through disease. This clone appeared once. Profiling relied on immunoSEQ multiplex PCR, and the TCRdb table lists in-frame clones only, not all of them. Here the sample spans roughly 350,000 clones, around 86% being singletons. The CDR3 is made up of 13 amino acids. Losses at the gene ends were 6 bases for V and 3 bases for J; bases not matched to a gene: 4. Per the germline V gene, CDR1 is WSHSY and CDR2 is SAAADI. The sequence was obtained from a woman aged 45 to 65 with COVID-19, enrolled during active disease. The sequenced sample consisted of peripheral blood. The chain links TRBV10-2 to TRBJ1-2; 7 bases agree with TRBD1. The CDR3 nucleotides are TGCGCCAGCAGCCGGGACAGAGACTATGGCTACACCTTC. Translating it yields CASSRDRDYGYTF.